This T cell receptor beta chain was captured by sequencing in a study of control samples from healthy donors and cancer patients. TCRdb's table, derived via immunoSEQ multiplex PCR, lists solely in-frame clones and lacks some. The table records approximately 150,000 clones, 91% of them present only once. This receptor was taken from a man younger than 30 in good health. Sample: blood.

CDR3 sequence (DNA): TGTGCCAGCAGTTCACACACGACAGGGGGAGGGGAGACCCAGTACTTC. Translation gives CASSSHTTGGGETQYF. V is TRBV28 and J is TRBJ2-5; TRBD1 agrees at 9 bases. CDR3 length: 16 residues. The V segment lost 4 bases and the J segment 5 bases; nucleotides outside the gene matches: 11. Germline CDR1 and CDR2: MDHEN and SYDVKM.